The 23 T cell receptor beta chains listed next were all sequenced from one sample in a study of blood T cell repertoires in COVID-19. Measured with immunoSEQ multiplex PCR; TCRdb has only the in-frame clones, and not every one. In the table there are around 160,000 clones, roughly 90% of which are singletons. The sample consisted of peripheral blood. The receptors were sampled from a man in his 60s with active or convalescent COVID-19.

The chain employs TRBV7-9 and TRBJ1-5, with 8 nucleotides matching TRBD1. Germline values: CDR1 SEHNR, CDR2 FQNEAQ (reference sequence). This CDR3 is 16 amino acids long. V gave up 1 base and J gave up 3 bases; unmatched junction bases: 5. CDR3 sequence reads: CASSLEGDRLNQPQHF. In nucleotides, the CDR3 is TGTGCCAGCAGCTTAGAGGGGGACAGGCTCAATCAGCCCCAGCATTTT. Looking up the rest from reference TRBV7-9 and TRBJ1-5 gives the full variable domain: DTGVSQNPRHKITKRGQNVTFRCDPISEHNRLYWYRQTLGQGPEFLTYFQNEAQLEKSRLLSDRFSAERPKGSFSTLEIQRTEQGDSAMYLCASSLEGDRLNQPQHFGDGTRLSIL.

The chain uses TRBV5-1 and TRBJ2-7, with D possibly matching TRBD2 (5 bases). The CDR3 runs to 14 residues. The germline V and J ends were trimmed by 2 bases and 0 bases, with 9 bases remaining between them. CDR1 is SGHRS, CDR2 YFSETQ, per germline. CDR3 coding DNA: TGCGCCAGCAGCTTACTAGGTAGCTCCTACGAGCAGTACTTC. Residues: CASSLLGSSYEQYF.

This clone was found once. The gene calls are TRBV4-2 and TRBJ1-2; no reliable D call. CDR1 is LGHNA, CDR2 YNFKEQ, per germline. V lost 0 bases and J 6 bases, leaving 17 bases between the germline ends. The CDR3 has 16 amino acids. The CDR3 DNA is TGTGCCAGCAGCCAAGAAGGAACAGATCCTTGGAATGGCTACACCTTC. It codes for CASSQEGTDPWNGYTF.

This chain joins TRBV4-1 and TRBJ1-2; no reliable D call. V was pared by 4 bases and J by 9 bases, with 30 bases between. The length of the CDR3 is 18 residues. Germline lookup yields CDR1 MGHRA and CDR2 YSYEKL. CDR3 DNA sequence: TGCGCCAGCAGCCCCGGTAGGATCGGGGTAAGACCCCCCTTAAGCTACACCTTC. Translated: CASSPGRIGVRPPLSYTF.

The CDR3 bases are TGCGCCAGCAGGTCCGAGGACTGGCACCAAGAGACCCAGTACTTC. This translates into CASRSEDWHQETQYF. This sequence joins TRBV5-1 and TRBJ2-5; TRBD2 is a possible D gene (5 bases). The CDR3 totals 15 residues. Germline-derived CDR1 and CDR2 are SGHRS and YFSETQ. V lost 5 bases, J lost 0 bases, and 14 bases lay in between. Using reference TRBV5-1 and TRBJ2-5 for the parts outside the CDR3, the full variable domain is KAGVTQTPRYLIKTRGQQVTLSCSPISGHRSVSWYQQTPGQGLQFLFEYFSETQRNKGNFPGRFSGRQFSNSRSEMNVSTLELGDSALYLCASRSEDWHQETQYFGPGTRLLVL.

This chain connects TRBV19 to TRBJ1-5; D is possibly TRBD1 (6 bases). CDR1 and CDR2 (germline): LNHDA, SQIVND (reference sequence). CDR3 length: 13 residues. V shed 10 bases and J shed 5 bases, with 15 bases lying between them. The CDR3 DNA follows: TGTGCCATAGGTCAGGGGCCCGATCAGCCCCAGCATTTT. Residues: CAIGQGPDQPQHF.

The V gene is TRBV29-1, the J gene TRBJ2-7; 7 bases match TRBD1. With V trimmed by 6 bases and J by 4 bases, 3 bases remained unmatched. From germline, CDR1 is SQVTM and CDR2 ANQGSEA. The CDR3 is 11 residues long. CDR3 DNA: TGCAGCGTAACAGGGGTTTACGAGCAGTACTTC. It encodes CSVTGVYEQYF.

V and J are TRBV7-2 and TRBJ2-3, with D unclear. This CDR3 region has 15 residues. V was cut by 7 bases and J by 2 bases, with 16 bases left in between. Germline lookup yields CDR1 SGHTA and CDR2 FQGNSA. CDR3 nucleotide sequence: TGTGCCAGCACCCCAGCCCACAGAACCACAGATACGCAGTATTTT. Amino acid sequence: CASTPAHRTTDTQYF. Full variable domain (outside the CDR3, taken from reference TRBV7-2 and TRBJ2-3): GAGVSQSPSNKVTEKGKDVELRCDPISGHTALYWYRQSLGQGLEFLIYFQGNSAPDKSGLPSDRFSAERTGGSVSTLTIQRTQQEDSAVYLCASTPAHRTTDTQYFGPGTRLTVL.

This clone was detected once. The chain uses TRBV19 and TRBJ2-3; 12 bases align to TRBD2. This CDR3 spans 17 amino acids. Germline CDR1 and CDR2: LNHDA and SQIVND (reference sequence). Germline trimming cut 4 bases from V and 4 bases from J; bases unmatched to any gene: 9. CDR3 sequence reads: CASSTASGGARADTQYF. The CDR3 region has the DNA TGTGCCAGTAGTACGGCTAGCGGGGGGGCTCGGGCAGATACGCAGTATTTT.

The genes are TRBV27 and TRBJ1-2; D uncertain. The CDR3 spans 14 residues. Germline V gene lookup returns CDR1 MNHEY and CDR2 SMNVEV (reference sequence). V lost 5 bases and J lost 4, with 14 bases in between. CDR3 amino acids: CASSPNGDGYGYTF. CDR3 in DNA: TGTGCCAGCAGTCCCAACGGAGACGGCTATGGCTACACCTTC.

The gene calls are TRBV7-9 and TRBJ1-2; D is undetermined. Trimming took off 1 base at V and 8 bases at J, with 17 bases between the two ends. The CDR3 is 15 residues long. Germline V gene data show CDR1 as SEHNR and CDR2 as FQNEAQ (reference sequence). The CDR3 loop is CASSLVSETTRGYTF. CDR3 nucleotide sequence: TGTGCCAGCAGCTTAGTTTCAGAGACGACACGGGGCTACACCTTC.

This sequence joins TRBV6-6 and TRBJ2-3, with TRBD2 matching 12 bases. The CDR3 is 15 amino acids. Trimming removed 2 bases from V and 6 bases from J; junction bases left unmatched: 3. Germline V lookup: CDR1 MNHNY, CDR2 SVGAGI (reference sequence). CDR3 sequence (DNA): TGTGCCAGCAGTTACCCGGGACTAGCGGGTGATACGCAGTATTTT. Its translation: CASSYPGLAGDTQYF.

A few counts support this clone. The J gene is TRBJ1-1, the V gene TRBV12-3 or TRBV12-4; D call uncertain. The CDR3 spans 13 residues. Trimming pared 5 bases from V and 4 bases from J, leaving 11 bases between. The CDR3 DNA sequence: TGTGCCAGCAGTACGGAGGCTGGCACTGAAGCTTTCTTT. Its protein is CASSTEAGTEAFF.

This sequence joins TRBV6-5 and TRBJ1-1; 10 nucleotides match TRBD1. CDR3 length equals 15 residues. V lost 6 bases and J lost 1; bases outside the gene matches: 5. CDR1 is MNHEY and CDR2 is SVGAGI in the germline V gene. The CDR3 loop is CASSPRDRGNTEAFF. CDR3 bases: TGTGCCAGCAGCCCCCGGGACAGGGGGAACACTGAAGCTTTCTTT.

The chain recombines TRBV6-5 with TRBJ2-5; tentative D call: TRBD1 (6 bases). CDR1 and CDR2 from the germline V gene are MNHEY and SVGAGI. Trimming took off 8 bases at V and 1 base at J, with 11 bases between the two ends. The CDR3 has 13 residues. The CDR3 reads CASLQGFQETQYF. The CDR3 nucleotides read TGTGCCAGCTTACAGGGCTTCCAAGAGACCCAGTACTTC.

The chain carries TRBV19 and TRBJ1-1, with D possibly being TRBD1 (5 bases). V was shortened by 9 bases and J by 2 bases, with 13 bases between the two germline ends. The germline V gene encodes CDR1 LNHDA and CDR2 SQIVND (reference sequence). The CDR3 is 13 amino acids. CDR3 sequence reads: CASIRQYNTEAFF. CDR3 DNA sequence: TGTGCCAGCATAAGACAGTATAACACTGAAGCTTTCTTT.

The chain employs TRBV6-5 and TRBJ1-1; the D is unclear. CDR3 length: 14 amino acids. The V end lost 4 bases, the J end lost 0 bases, and 9 bases lay between the germline ends. Germline V lookup: CDR1 MNHEY, CDR2 SVGAGI. Here the CDR3 reads CASSSGTVNTEAFF. The CDR3 DNA reads TGTGCCAGCAGTTCAGGTACAGTGAACACTGAAGCTTTCTTT.

The chain employs TRBV6-5 and TRBJ2-4; no firm D call. Germline V gene data show CDR1 as MNHEY and CDR2 as SVGAGI. V lost 0 bases to trimming and J lost 0 bases, with 9 bases between them. The CDR3 is 16 amino acids. CDR3 protein: CASSYSQSLAKNIQYF. The CDR3 nucleotides are TGTGCCAGCAGTTACTCCCAGTCTCTAGCCAAAAACATTCAGTACTTC.

The chain uses TRBV5-4 and TRBJ2-1, with 8 bases lining up with TRBD2. Germline loops: CDR1 SGHNT, CDR2 YYREEE (reference sequence). The CDR3 length is 15 residues. Trimming cost V 2 bases and J 6 bases; bases outside gene matches: 7. The CDR3 loop reads CASSFGRAPVNEQFF. The CDR3, as DNA: TGTGCCAGCAGCTTCGGGAGGGCTCCGGTCAATGAGCAGTTCTTC.

For the CDR3, the DNA is TGTGCCAGCTCGCACGGACAGGAAGGTGGCTACACCTTC. Protein sequence: CASSHGQEGGYTF. The J gene is TRBJ1-2, the V gene TRBV18; 7 bases are shared with TRBD1. This CDR3 contains 13 residues. With 6 bases clipped from V and 7 bases from J, the junction kept 8 bases outside the gene matches. Germline assignment: CDR1 KGHSH and CDR2 LQKENI.

As DNA, the CDR3 is TGTGCCAGTAGTACCCACGACAACCGCAATGAAAAACTGTTTTTT. This sequence encodes CASSTHDNRNEKLFF. V usage is TRBV19 and J usage is TRBJ1-4, with no clear D. In germline, CDR1 is LNHDA, CDR2 SQIVND (reference sequence). Trimming took 4 bases from V and 5 from J, leaving 14 bases between them. There are 15 residues in the CDR3.

CDR3 sequence reads: CAWSPGLQPQHF. The DNA of the CDR3 is TGTGCCTGGTCGCCCGGGTTGCAGCCCCAGCATTTT. The chain employs TRBV30 and TRBJ1-5; D ambiguous. V was clipped by 5 bases and J by 7 bases, with 12 bases between them. Looked up from germline, CDR1 is GTSNPN and CDR2 is SVGIG (reference sequence). The CDR3 spans 12 residues.

The table lists this clone with a count of one. The V gene is TRBV6-4, the J gene TRBJ2-1; 12 bases match TRBD2. Germline CDR1 and CDR2: MRHNA and SNTAGT. Trimming at V came to 7 bases and at J to 10 bases, leaving 8 bases not matched to a gene. The CDR3 is 14 residues long. CDR3 in DNA: TGTGCCAGCAAAACCGAGACTAGCGGGGGAGAGCAGTTCTTC. Amino acid sequence: CASKTETSGGEQFF.